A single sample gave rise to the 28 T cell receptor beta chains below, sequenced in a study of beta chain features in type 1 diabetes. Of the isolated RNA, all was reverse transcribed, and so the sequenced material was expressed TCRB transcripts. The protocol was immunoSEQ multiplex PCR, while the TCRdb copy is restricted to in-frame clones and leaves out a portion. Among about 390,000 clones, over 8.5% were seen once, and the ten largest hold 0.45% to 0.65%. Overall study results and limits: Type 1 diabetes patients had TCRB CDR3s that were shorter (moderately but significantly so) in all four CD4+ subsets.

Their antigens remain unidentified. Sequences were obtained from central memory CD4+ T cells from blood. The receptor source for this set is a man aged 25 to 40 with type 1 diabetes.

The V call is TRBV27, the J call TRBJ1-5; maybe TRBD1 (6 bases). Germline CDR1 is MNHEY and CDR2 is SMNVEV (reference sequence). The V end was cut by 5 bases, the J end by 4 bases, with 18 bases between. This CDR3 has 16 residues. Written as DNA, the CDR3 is TGTGCCAGCAGTACGCTGGGGGGCTTCAGGAATCAGCCCCAGCATTTT. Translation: CASSTLGGFRNQPQHF.

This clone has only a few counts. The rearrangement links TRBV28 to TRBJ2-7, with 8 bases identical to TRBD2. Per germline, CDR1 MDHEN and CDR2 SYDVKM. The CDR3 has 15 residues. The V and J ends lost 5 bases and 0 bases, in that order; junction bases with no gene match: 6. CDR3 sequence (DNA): TGTGCCAGCAGTCCCAGCGGGAGCCCCTCCTACGAGCAGTACTTC. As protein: CASSPSGSPSYEQYF.

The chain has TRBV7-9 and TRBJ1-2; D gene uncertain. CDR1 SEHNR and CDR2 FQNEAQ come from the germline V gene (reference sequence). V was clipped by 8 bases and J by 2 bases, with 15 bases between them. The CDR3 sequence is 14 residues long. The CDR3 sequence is CASAGGPLNYGYTF. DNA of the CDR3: TGTGCCAGCGCTGGTGGCCCTCTCAACTATGGCTACACCTTC.

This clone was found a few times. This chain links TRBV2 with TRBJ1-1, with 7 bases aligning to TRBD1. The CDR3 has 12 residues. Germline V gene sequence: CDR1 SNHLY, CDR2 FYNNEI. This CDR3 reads CRAGGANTEAFF. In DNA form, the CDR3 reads TGTCGGGCAGGGGGAGCGAACACTGAAGCTTTCTTT. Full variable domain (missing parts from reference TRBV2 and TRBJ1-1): EPEVTQTPSHQVTQMGQEVILRCVPISNHLYFYWYRQILGQKVEFLVSFYNNEISEKSEIFDDQFSVERPDGSNFTLKIRSTKLEDSAMYFCRAGGANTEAFFGQGTRLTVV.

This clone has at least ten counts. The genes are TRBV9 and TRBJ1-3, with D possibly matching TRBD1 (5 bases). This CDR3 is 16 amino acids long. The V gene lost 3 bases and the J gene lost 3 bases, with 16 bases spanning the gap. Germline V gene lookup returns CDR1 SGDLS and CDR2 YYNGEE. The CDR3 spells CASSAQAGVVGNTIYF. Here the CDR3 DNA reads TGTGCCAGCAGCGCCCAAGCGGGGGTAGTTGGAAACACCATATATTTT.

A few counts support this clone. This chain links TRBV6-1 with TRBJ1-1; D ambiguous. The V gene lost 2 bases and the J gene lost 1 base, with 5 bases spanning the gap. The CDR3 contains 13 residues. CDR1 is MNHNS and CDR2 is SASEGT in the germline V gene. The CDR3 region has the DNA TGTGCCAGCAGTGAATACAGGAACACTGAAGCTTTCTTT. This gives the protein CASSEYRNTEAFF.

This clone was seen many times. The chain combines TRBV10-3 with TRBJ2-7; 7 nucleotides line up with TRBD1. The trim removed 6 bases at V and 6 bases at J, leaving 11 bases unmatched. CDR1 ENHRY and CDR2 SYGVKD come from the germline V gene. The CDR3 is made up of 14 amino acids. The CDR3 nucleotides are TGTGCCATCAGCGAACAGACAGGGTCGGTCGAGCAGTACTTC. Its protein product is CAISEQTGSVEQYF.

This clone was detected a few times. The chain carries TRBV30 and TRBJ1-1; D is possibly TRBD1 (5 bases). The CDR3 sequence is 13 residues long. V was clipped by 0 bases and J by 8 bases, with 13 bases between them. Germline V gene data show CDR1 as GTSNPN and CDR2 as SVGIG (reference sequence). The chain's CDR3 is CAWSVSLGREAFF. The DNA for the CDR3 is TGTGCCTGGAGTGTTAGTCTGGGACGGGAAGCTTTCTTT.

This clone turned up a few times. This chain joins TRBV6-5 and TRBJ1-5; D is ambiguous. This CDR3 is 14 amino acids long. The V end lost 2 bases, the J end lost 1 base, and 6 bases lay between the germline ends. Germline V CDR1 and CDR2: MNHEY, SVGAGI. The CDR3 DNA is TGTGCCAGCAGTTACCGACGGAGCAATCAGCCCCAGCATTTT. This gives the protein CASSYRRSNQPQHF.

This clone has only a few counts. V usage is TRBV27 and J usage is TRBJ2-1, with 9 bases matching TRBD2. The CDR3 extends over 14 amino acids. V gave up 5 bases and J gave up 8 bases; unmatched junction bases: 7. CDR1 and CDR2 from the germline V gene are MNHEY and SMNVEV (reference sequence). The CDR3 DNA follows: TGTGCCAGCAGTATCCGGACTAGCGTCGATGAGCAGTTCTTC. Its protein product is CASSIRTSVDEQFF.

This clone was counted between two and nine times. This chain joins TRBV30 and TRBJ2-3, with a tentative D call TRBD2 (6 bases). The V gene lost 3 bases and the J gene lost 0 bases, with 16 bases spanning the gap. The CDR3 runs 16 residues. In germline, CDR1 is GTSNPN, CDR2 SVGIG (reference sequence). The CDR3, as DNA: TGTGCCTGGAGCCCTGGAGTAGCGGATAGCACAGATACGCAGTATTTT. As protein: CAWSPGVADSTDTQYF.

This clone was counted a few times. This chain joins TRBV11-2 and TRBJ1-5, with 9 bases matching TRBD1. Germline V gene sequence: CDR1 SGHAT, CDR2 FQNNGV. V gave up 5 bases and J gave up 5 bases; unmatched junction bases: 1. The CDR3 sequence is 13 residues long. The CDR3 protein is CASSRDRDQPQHF. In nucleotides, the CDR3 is TGTGCCAGCAGCCGGGACAGGGATCAGCCCCAGCATTTT.

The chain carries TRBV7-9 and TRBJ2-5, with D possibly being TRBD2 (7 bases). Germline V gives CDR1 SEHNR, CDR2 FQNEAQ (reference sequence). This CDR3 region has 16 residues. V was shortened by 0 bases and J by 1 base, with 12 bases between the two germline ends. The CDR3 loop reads CASSLAGGQPQETQYF. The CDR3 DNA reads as TGTGCCAGCAGCTTAGCGGGGGGGCAACCCCAAGAGACCCAGTACTTC.

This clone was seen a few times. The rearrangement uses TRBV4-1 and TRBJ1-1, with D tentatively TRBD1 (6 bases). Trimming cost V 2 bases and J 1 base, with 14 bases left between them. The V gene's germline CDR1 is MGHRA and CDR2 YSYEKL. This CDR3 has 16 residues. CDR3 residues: CASSQPRTDWNTEAFF. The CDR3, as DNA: TGCGCCAGCAGCCAACCCCGGACAGACTGGAACACTGAAGCTTTCTTT.

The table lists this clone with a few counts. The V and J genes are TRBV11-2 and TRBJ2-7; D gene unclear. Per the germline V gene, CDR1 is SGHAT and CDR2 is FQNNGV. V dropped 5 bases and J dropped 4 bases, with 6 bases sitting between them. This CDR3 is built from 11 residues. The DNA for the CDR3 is TGTGCCAGCAGCCAAATATACGAGCAGTACTTC. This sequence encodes CASSQIYEQYF. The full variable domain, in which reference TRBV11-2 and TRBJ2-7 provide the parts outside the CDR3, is EAGVAQSPRYKIIEKRQSVAFWCNPISGHATLYWYQQILGQGPKLLIQFQNNGVVDDSQLPKDRFSAERLKGVDSTLKIQPAKLEDSAVYLCASSQIYEQYFGPGTRLTVT.

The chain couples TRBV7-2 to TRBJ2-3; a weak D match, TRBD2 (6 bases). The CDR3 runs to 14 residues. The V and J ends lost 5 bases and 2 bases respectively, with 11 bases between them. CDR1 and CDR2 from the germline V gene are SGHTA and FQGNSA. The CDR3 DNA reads TGTGCCAGCAGCGTTAGCGGAAACACAGATACGCAGTATTTT. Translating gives CASSVSGNTDTQYF.

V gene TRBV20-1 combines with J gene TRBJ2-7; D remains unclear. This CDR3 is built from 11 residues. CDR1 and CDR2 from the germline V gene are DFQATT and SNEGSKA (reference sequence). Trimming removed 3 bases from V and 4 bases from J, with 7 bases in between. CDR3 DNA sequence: TGCAGTGCTAGCAAGGCTTACGAGCAGTACTTC. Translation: CSASKAYEQYF.

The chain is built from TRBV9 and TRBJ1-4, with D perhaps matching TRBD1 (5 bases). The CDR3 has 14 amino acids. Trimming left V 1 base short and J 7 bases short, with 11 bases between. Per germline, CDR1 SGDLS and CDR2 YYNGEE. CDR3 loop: CASSVTDKREKLFF. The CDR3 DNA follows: TGTGCCAGCAGCGTAACGGACAAGCGTGAAAAACTGTTTTTT.

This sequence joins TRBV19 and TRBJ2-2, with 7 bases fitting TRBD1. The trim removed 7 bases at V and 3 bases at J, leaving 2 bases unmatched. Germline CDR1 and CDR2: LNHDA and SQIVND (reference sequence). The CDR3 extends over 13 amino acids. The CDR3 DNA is TGTGCCAGTAACAGGGGCTACACCGGGGAGCTGTTTTTT. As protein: CASNRGYTGELFF.

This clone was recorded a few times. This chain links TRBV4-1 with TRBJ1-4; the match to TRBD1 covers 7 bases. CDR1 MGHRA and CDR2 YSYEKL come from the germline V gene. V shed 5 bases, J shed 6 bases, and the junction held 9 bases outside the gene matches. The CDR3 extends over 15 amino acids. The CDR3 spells CASSSDRDSYEKLFF. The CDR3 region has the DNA TGCGCCAGCAGCAGTGACAGGGACTCTTATGAAAAACTGTTTTTT.

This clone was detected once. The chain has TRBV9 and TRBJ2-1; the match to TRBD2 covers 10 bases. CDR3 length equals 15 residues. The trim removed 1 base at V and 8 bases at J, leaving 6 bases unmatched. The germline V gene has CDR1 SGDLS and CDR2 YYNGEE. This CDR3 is CASSVLAGVFDEQFF. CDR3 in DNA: TGTGCCAGCAGCGTACTAGCGGGAGTTTTCGATGAGCAGTTCTTC.

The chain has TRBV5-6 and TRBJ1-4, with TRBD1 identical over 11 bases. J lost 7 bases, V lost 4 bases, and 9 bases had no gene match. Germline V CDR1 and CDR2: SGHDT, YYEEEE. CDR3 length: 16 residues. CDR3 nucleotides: TGTGCCAGCAGCACGGGTTGGACAGGGGGCGGTGAAAAACTGTTTTTT. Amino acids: CASSTGWTGGGEKLFF. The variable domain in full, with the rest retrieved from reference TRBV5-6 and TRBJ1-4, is DAGVTQSPTHLIKTRGQQVTLRCSPKSGHDTVSWYQQALGQGPQFIFQYYEEEERQRGNFPDRFSGHQFPNYSSELNVNALLLGDSALYLCASSTGWTGGGEKLFFGSGTQLSVL.

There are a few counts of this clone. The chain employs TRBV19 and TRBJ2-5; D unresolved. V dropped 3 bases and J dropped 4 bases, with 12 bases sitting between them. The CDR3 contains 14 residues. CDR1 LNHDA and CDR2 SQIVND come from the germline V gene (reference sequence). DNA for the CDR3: TGTGCCAGTAGTATTTTGCCAGATACAGAGACCCAGTACTTC. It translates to CASSILPDTETQYF.

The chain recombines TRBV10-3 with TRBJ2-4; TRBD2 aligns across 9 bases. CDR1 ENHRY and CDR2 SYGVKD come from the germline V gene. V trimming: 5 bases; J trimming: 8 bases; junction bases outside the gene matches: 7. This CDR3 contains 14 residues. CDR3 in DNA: TGTGCCATCAGTCGGACTAGCGCCGAGCACATTCAGTACTTC. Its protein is CAISRTSAEHIQYF.

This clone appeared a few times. The CDR3 here is CASSPVWEQYF. The CDR3, as DNA: TGTGCCAGCAGCCCTGTGTGGGAGCAGTACTTC. The chain combines TRBV7-8 with TRBJ2-7; no clear D. CDR3 length: 11 residues. Germline V gives CDR1 SGHVS, CDR2 FQNEAQ. With 5 bases removed from V and 7 bases from J, the gap between germline ends came to 9 bases.

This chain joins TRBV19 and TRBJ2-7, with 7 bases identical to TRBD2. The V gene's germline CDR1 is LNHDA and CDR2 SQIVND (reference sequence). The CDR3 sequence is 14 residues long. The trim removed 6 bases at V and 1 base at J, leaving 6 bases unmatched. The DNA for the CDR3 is TGTGCCAGTAGGAAAGCGGGGACTTCCTACGAGCAGTACTTC. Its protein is CASRKAGTSYEQYF.

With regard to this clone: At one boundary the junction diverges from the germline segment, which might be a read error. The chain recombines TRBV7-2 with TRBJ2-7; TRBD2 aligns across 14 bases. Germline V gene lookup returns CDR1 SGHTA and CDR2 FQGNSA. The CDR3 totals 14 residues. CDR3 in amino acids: CASSQDTGTSGRHF. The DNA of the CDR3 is TGTGCCAGCAGCCAGGATACCGGGACTAGCGGGAGACACTTC.

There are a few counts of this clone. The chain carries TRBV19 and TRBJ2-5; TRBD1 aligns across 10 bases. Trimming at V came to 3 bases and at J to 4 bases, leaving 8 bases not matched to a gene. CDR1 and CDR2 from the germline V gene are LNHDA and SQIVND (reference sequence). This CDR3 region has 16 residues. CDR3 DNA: TGTGCCAGTAGTATTCGGCGGACAGGGGGAGGAGAGACCCAGTACTTC. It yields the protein CASSIRRTGGGETQYF. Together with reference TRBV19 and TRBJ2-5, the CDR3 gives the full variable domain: DGGITQSPKYLFRKEGQNVTLSCEQNLNHDAMYWYRQDPGQGLRLIYYSQIVNDFQKGDIAEGYSVSREKKESFPLTVTSAQKNPTAFYLCASSIRRTGGGETQYFGPGTRLLVL.